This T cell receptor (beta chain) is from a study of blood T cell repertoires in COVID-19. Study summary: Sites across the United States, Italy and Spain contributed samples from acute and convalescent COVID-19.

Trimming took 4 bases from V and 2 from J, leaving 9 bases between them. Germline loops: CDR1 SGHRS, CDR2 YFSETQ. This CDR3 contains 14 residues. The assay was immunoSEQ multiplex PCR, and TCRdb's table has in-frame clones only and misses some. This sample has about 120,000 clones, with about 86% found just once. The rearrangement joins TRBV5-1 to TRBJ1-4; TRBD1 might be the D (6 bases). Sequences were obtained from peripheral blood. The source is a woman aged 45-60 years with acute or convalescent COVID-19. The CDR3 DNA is TGCGCCAGCAGCCCGGGACACACTAATGAAAAACTGTTTTTT. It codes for CASSPGHTNEKLFF. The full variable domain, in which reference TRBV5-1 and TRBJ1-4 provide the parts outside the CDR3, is KAGVTQTPRYLIKTRGQQVTLSCSPISGHRSVSWYQQTPGQGLQFLFEYFSETQRNKGNFPGRFSGRQFSNSRSEMNVSTLELGDSALYLCASSPGHTNEKLFFGSGTQLSVL.